This T cell receptor beta chain was identified during a study of T cells in Graves' hyperthyroidism and ophthalmopathy. Only one count was recorded for this clonotype. Trimming shortened V by 4 bases and J by 3 bases, and 13 bases separated the two germline ends. There are 16 residues in the CDR3. Germline V gene sequence: CDR1 KGHSH, CDR2 LQKENI. Patients were aged 18 to 65, had disease duration under 2 months, and had newly diagnosed hyperthyroidism. Patients showing uncontrolled infection, other autoimmune disease, pregnancy or lactation were ineligible. PBMCs were obtained from under 13 ml fresh peripheral blood. RNA transcripts served as the template for amplifying TCR beta CDR3 regions. When the TCR CDR3 underwent first-round RT-PCR, the HTBI primer set was used. TCRdb itself ran the multiplex PCR reads through MiXCR, one entry per CDR3 protein. The sample contains fewer than 450,000 distinct CDR3 sequences, about 15% of which appear only once.

The rearrangement joins TRBV18 to TRBJ2-6, with D perhaps matching TRBD1 (6 bases). This receptor was obtained from a woman younger than 45 with Graves' hyperthyroidism that later progressed to Graves' ophthalmopathy. Source material: blood. The CDR3 loop reads CASSLEQGHGANVLTF. CDR3 nucleotides: TGTGCCAGCTCACTAGAACAGGGTCATGGGGCCAACGTCCTGACTTTC.